The text below deals with one T cell receptor beta chain. The CDR3 loop spans 15 amino acids. V was trimmed by 1 base and J by 5 bases, leaving 14 bases between them. The germline V gene has CDR1 LNHDA and CDR2 SQIVND (reference sequence). Survey-level immunoSEQ sequencing profiled the TCR beta repertoire. Profiled with immunoSEQ multiplex PCR; TCRdb holds only in-frame clones, not every one. The sample includes under 55,000 clones, over 90% of them seen just once. The chain recombines TRBV19 with TRBJ1-2; D unresolved. The sequencing sample was made of PBMCs. The sequence was collected from a man aged 40-50 years with rheumatoid arthritis. Here the CDR3 reads CASSIVGAASYGYTF. Here the CDR3 DNA reads TGTGCCAGTAGTATAGTTGGCGCGGCGTCTTATGGCTACACCTTC.